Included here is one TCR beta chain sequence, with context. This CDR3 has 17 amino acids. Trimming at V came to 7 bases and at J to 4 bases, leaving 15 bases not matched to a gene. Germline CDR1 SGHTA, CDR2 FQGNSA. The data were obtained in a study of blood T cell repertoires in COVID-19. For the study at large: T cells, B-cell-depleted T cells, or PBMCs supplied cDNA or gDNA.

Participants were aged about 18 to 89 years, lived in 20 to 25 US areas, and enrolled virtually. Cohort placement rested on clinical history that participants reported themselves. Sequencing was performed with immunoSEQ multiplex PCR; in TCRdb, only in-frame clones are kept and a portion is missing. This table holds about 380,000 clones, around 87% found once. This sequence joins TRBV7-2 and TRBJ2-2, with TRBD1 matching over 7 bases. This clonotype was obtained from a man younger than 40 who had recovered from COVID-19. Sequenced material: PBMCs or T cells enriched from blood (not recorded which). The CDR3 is CASTEQGTTRSTGELFF. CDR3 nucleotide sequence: TGTGCCAGCACTGAACAGGGGACCACCCGATCCACCGGGGAGCTGTTTTTT.